This entry describes one TCR beta chain. In the same sample, other DNA sequences code for this CDR3. Trimming removed 1 base from V and 0 bases from J, with 9 bases in between. CDR3 length: 15 residues. Per the germline V gene, CDR1 is LGHDT and CDR2 is YNNKEL (reference sequence). This specimen belongs to a study of blood T cell repertoires in COVID-19. Methods used by the authors: The authors estimated nucleated cell counts from reference gene primer amplification. TCRdb's copy holds only in-frame clones and misses some; the assay was immunoSEQ multiplex PCR. V and J calls and clone size are as listed in that table; D and trimming were resolved from the DNA. The table records some 140,000 clones, 84% of them present only once.

The genes are TRBV3-1 (or the pseudogene TRBV3-2) and TRBJ1-2; D is possibly TRBD1 (6 bases). Sequenced sample: PBMCs or T cells enriched from blood (not recorded which). The receptor comes from a middle-aged man with acute COVID-19. The CDR3 loop is CASSQVGQPNYGYTF. The CDR3 DNA sequence: TGTGCCAGCAGCCAAGTTGGACAGCCTAACTATGGCTACACCTTC.